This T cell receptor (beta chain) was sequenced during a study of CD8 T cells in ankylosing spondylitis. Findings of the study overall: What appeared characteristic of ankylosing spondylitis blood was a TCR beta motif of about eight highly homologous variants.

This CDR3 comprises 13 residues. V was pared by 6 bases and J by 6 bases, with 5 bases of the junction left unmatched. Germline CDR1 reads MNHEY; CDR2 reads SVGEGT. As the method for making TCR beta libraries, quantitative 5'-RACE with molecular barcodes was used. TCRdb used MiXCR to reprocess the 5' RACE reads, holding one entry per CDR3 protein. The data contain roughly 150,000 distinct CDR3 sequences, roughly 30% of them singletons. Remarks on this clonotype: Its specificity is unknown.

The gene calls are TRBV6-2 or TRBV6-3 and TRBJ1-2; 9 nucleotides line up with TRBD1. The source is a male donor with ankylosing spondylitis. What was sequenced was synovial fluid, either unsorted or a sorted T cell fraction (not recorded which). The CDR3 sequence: CASRWTGVNGYTF. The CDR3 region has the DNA TGTGCCAGCAGATGGACAGGGGTTAATGGCTACACCTTC.